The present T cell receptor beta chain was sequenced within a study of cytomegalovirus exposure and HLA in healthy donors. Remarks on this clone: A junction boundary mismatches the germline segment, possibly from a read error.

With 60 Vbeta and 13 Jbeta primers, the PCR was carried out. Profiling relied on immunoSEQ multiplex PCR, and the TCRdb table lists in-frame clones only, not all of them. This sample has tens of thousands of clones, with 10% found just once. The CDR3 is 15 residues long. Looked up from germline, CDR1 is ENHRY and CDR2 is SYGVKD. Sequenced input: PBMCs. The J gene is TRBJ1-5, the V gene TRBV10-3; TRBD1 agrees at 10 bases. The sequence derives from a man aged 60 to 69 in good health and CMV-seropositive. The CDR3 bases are TGTGCCACCAGTGGGACAGGGGACCGCAATCAGCCCCAGCATTTT. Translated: CATSGTGDRNQPQHF.